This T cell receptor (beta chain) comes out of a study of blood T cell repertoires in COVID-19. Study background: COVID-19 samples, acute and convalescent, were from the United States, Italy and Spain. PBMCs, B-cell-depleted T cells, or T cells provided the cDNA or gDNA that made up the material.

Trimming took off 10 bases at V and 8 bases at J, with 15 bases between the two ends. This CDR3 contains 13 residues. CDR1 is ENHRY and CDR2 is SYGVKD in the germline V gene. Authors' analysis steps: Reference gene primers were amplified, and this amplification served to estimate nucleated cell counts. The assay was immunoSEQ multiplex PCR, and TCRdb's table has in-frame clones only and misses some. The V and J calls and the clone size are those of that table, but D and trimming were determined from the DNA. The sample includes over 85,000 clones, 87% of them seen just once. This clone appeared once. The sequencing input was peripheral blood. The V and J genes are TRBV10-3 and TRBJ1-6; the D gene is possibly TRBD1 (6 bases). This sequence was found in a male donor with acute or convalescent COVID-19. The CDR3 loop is CATSTGADSPLHF. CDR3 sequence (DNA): TGTGCCACGTCGACAGGAGCGGATTCACCCCTCCACTTT.